Here is one T cell receptor beta chain with its context. Its antigen is currently unknown. Germline V gene data show CDR1 as LGHNA and CDR2 as YNFKEQ. Trimming removed 1 base from V and 7 bases from J; junction bases left unmatched: 16. CDR3 size: 18 residues. These data come from a study of cytomegalovirus exposure and HLA in healthy donors. Sequencing was performed with immunoSEQ multiplex PCR; in TCRdb, only in-frame clones are kept and a portion is missing. The top ten clones hold about 1.1% of a sample with 100,000 to 150,000 clones, 89% of them seen once. Findings and caveats of the study: Researchers catalogued some 160 TCR beta chains as cytomegalovirus-associated. Usually a TCR sequence was rare, but some public TCRs were found in many donors.

The sample taken for sequencing was PBMCs. The rearrangement links TRBV4-2 to TRBJ2-5; 9 nucleotides align to TRBD2. This clonotype originated in a young woman in good health and CMV-seronegative. The CDR3 region has the DNA TGTGCCAGCAGCCAAGGGTTCACAGCGGGAGGCCGTTTGGGGACCCAGTACTTC. Its protein is CASSQGFTAGGRLGTQYF.